These T cell receptor beta chains were read from a single sample in a study of identical twins. TCRdb called the 5' RACE reads again in MiXCR, with one record for every CDR3 protein. This table holds approximately 1.8 million distinct CDR3 sequences, under 35% found once. The sample was cord blood. Receptors originate from a newborn girl in good health. CDR3s leave out the opening cysteine and the closing phenylalanine or tryptophan. A row's size may be missing; if present it is once, few, many or a size class.

few TRBV28 13 ASSLTRPMNTEAF
few TRBV25-1 11 ASSESMGNEQF
many TRBV29-1 8 SVFGYGYT
NA TRBV2 13 ASSELDRANYGYT
NA TRBV3-1 12 ASTPRGTPYEQY
NA TRBV5-5 16 ASSLRTSGKGSYNEQF
few TRBV7-8 12 ARPPDLAKNIQY
few TRBV20-1 13 SESGSWAQNYGYT
few TRBV7-9 8 ASLNTEAF
NA TRBV7-2 13 ASSLTSGRRDEQY
NA TRBV20-1 14 SARAGLAGRADTQY
few TRBV12-3/TRBV12-4 12 ASTGWGVGDTQY
few TRBV4-2 15 ASSQGLAGGNTGELF
NA TRBV6-6 14 ASSPDLTGPPYEQY
few TRBV4-2 13 ASSQGPVSTDTQY
NA TRBV10-3 13 AISDRGQDGYGYT
few TRBV20-1 11 SAQKARDNEQF
NA TRBV5-1 16 ASSPGLAGREAYNEQF
NA TRBV28 12 ASSPPLSSYEQY
many TRBV20-1 11 SAIPTANYGYT
NA TRBV9 14 ASSPILSPGGTEAF
many TRBV3-1 10 ASSHGTYEQY
NA TRBV5-1 13 ASSLIRGLSYEQY
NA TRBV24-1 14 ATSDLPGSSYNEQF
NA TRBV12-3/TRBV12-4 13 ASRLIGPTGTEAF
few TRBV27 12 ASPMERGHNEQF
few TRBV4-1 12 ASSIAHGNNEQF
NA TRBV7-2 12 ASSPWVYTDTQY
NA TRBV4-2 16 ASSQDGGRGGTYNEQF
once TRBV9 13 ASRPTSGPYNERF
few TRBV27 14 ASSGGLAGIVYEQY
NA TRBV6-5 12 ASSSGRDQETQY
few TRBV7-2 13 ASSFQGPSSYEQY
many TRBV28 12 ASSPTGANEKLF
NA TRBV7-9 12 ASSLRGGGGEAF
few TRBV9 10 ASSVTRDEQF
NA TRBV20-1 9 SAATGRRAF
NA TRBV3-1 14 ASSHDYSGRSDTQY
few TRBV30 11 ATSSGRIQPQH
NA TRBV5-1 14 ASSPTSGGGTGEQY
few TRBV18 14 ASSPTQAGADYGYT
NA TRBV3-1 16 ASSQDLTSGRAGKTQY
few TRBV20-1 12 SASSRDFSYEQY
NA TRBV25-1 13 ASSDPKGATDTQY
NA TRBV5-1 12 ASSLGRADMELF
NA TRBV21-1 13 ASSKARGLQPIQY
few TRBV12-3/TRBV12-4 13 ASSLRQILNYGYT
NA TRBV12-3/TRBV12-4 11 ASSSLIADEQY
NA TRBV19 13 ASSIRTSGFNEQF
many TRBV7-2 13 ASSLGSGRSYEQY
few TRBV10-3 12 AISLITDSYGYT
few TRBV12-3/TRBV12-4 12 ASSLGTGRDEQF